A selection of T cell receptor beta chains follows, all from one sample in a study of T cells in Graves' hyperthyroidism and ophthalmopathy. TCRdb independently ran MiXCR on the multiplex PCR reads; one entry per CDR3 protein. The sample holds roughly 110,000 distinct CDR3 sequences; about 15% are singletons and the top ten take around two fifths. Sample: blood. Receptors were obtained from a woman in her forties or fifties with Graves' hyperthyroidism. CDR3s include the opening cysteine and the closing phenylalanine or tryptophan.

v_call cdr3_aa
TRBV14 CASSQTQGWLYGYTF
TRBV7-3 CASSQGGSTGELFF
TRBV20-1 CSALRTEPNEKLFF
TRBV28 CASSPRKRTPTGELFF
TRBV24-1 CATSDAGTADEQYF
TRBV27 CASSLRPAGADATNEKLFF
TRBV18 CASSPMEGAVGAFF
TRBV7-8 CASSFGGRDYGYTF
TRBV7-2 CASSGGLLAGVGEQFF
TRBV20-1 CSARGFRDSPNQPQHF
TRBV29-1 CSVEAVSAPGGGQFF
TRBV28 CASSLRGRTEAFF
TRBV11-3 CASSLASGDSGANVLTF
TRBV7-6 CASSLQGNSPLHF
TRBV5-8 CASSLGGGTETQYF
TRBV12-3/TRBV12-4 CASSPGWTGSLRQPQHF
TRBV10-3 CATRLAENQETQYF
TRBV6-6 CASSYSSGGSKNIQYF
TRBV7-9 CASSSHPTGQSGYGYTF
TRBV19 CASSRGTVAGVTDTQYF
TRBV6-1 CASSERGYSNQPQHF
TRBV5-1 CASSNLITGGNYGYTF
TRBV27 CASSRDRGLYNSPLHF
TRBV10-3 CASSEMTGNTEAFF
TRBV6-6 CASSYPGTGGYEQYF
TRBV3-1 CASSQDESAQYF
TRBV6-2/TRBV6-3 CASSLREGQETQYF
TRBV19 CASSIGLAGRTGELFF
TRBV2 CASRPTSGATDTQYF
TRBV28 CASSLTGRYGYTF
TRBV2 CASSERRGGFETQYF
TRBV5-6 CASSEGVNEKLFF
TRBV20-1 CSAPGTGYNEQFF
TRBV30 CAWSRGEGDYGYTF
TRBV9 CASSVLGTPSTDTQYF
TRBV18 CASSPLAVLTDTQYF
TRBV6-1 CASGGSHYNSPLHF
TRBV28 CASSFGGKQETQYF
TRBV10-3 CASTSGVMNEQFF
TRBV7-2 CASSRILVSWDTQYF
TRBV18 CASSGGLNQPQHF
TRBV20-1 CSALTGIVPYEQYF
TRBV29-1 CSVEVGGEAGVTDTQYF
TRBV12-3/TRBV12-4 CASSLRGTNTGELFF
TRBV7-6 CASRLSGSSYEQYF
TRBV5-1 CASSLWGSASSGANVLTF
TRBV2 CASSVTSGSSPKNIQYF
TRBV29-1 CSVEGDREPYRDTQYF
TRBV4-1 CASSGVFNEQFF
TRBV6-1 CASSSNREWYPLEDNYGYTF
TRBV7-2 CASSARGGGVGYTF
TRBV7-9 CASSSGQGVNTEAFF
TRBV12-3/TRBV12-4 CASSLGEAVTGELFF
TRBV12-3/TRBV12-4 CAIGTLGSTEAFF
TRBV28 CASTDRTEATYNEQFF
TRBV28 CASSFRGAVYGYTF
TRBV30 CAWSTYSNQPQHF